Reported below is one TCR beta chain. Its specificity is unknown. The CDR3 consists of 14 residues. This PCR relied on a set of 60 Vbeta primers and 13 Jbeta primers. TCRdb's table, derived via immunoSEQ multiplex PCR, lists solely in-frame clones and lacks some. The sample totals about 96,000 clones; its top ten clones hold around 3.4%. These data belong to a study of cytomegalovirus exposure and HLA in healthy donors. Whole-study findings and limits: Researchers catalogued roughly 170 TCR beta chains as cytomegalovirus-associated.

The sample consisted of PBMCs. The chain has TRBV21-1 and TRBJ2-1; the table gives TRBD2 as D, unverified against the DNA. TRBV21-1 is flagged as a pseudogene. The sequence was obtained from a woman aged 30 to 39 in good health and CMV-seronegative. The CDR3 coding sequence is TGTGCCAGCAGCAGCGAGGACTGGGACAATGAGCAGTTCTTC. It specifies CASSSEDWDNEQFF.